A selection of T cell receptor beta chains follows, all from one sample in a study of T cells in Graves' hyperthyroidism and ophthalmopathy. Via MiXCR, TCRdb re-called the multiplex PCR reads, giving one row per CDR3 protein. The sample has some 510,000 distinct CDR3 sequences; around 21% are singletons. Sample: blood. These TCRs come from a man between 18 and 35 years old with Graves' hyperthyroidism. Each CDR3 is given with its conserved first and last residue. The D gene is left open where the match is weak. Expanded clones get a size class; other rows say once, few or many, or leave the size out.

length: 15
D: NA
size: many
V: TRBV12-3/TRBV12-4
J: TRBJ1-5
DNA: TGTGCCAGCAGCTGGACCCCTTTGGGCAATCAGCCCCAGCATTTT
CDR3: CASSWTPLGNQPQHF

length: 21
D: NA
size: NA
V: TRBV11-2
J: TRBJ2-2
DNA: TGTGCCAGCAGCTTAGACGGGCTAGTGGGCTTGCGGGGGCCTAACACCGGGGAGCTGTTTTTT
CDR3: CASSLDGLVGLRGPNTGELFF

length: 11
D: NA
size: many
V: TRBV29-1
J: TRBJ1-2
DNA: TGCAGCGTCGGGGAGGCTGATGGCTACACCTTC
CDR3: CSVGEADGYTF

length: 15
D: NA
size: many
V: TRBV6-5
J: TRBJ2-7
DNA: TGTGCCAGCAGTTACTCTGGCAGGAGCTCCTACGAGCAGTACTTC
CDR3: CASSYSGRSSYEQYF

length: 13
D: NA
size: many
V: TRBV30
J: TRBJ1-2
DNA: TGTGCCTGGAGTGAGGGAACTTTCGATGGCTACACCTTC
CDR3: CAWSEGTFDGYTF

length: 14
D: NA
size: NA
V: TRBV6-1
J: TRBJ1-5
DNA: TGTGCCAGCAGTGAATTGGGGGCAGGTCAGCCCCAGCATTTT
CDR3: CASSELGAGQPQHF

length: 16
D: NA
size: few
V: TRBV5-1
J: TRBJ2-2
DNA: TGCGCCAGCAGCTTTTCGGCAGGGACGGGGAGCGGGGAGCTGTTTTTT
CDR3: CASSFSAGTGSGELFF

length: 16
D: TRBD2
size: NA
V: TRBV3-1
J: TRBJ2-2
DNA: TGTGCCAGCAGCCCACAGCGGGGGATTAACACCGGGGAGCTGTTTTTT
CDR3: CASSPQRGINTGELFF

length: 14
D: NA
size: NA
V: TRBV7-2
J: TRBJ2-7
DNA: TGTGCCAGCAGCTTAGGACAGGTGCCACTGGGTCAGTACTTC
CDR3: CASSLGQVPLGQYF

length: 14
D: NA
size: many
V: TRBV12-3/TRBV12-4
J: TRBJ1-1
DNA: TGTGCCAGCAGGGGGGTGGGGATGAACACTGAAGCTTTCTTT
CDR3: CASRGVGMNTEAFF

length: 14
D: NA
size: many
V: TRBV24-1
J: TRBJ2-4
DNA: TGTGCCACCAGTCCCCGGGAACCCGCTGCCATTCAGTACTTC
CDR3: CATSPREPAAIQYF

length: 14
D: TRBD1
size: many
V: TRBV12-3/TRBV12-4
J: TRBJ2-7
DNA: TGTGCCAGCAGTTTGAGGGGAAGGGGGCACGAGCAGTACTTC
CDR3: CASSLRGRGHEQYF

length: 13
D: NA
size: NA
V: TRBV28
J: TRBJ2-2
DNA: TGTGCCAGCAGCCATCCCTCCACCGGGGAGCTGGTTTTT
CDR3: CASSHPSTGELVF

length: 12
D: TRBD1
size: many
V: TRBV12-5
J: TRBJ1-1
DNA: TGTGCCAGCGGACAGGGGAACACTGAAGCTTTCTTT
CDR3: CASGQGNTEAFF

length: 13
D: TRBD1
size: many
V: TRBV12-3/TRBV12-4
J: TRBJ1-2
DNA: TGTGCCAGCAGGGGACAGGGGGCTTTTGCCTACACCTTC
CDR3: CASRGQGAFAYTF

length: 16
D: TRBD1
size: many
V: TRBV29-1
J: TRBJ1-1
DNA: TGCAGCGTTGATAACAGGGGGCTACCTATGAACACTGAAGCTTTCTTT
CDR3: CSVDNRGLPMNTEAFF

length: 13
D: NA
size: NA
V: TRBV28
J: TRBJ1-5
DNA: TGTGCCAGCAGCCCCCCGGGGAGTCAGCCCCAGCATTTT
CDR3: CASSPPGSQPQHF

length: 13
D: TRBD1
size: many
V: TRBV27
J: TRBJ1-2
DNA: TGTGCCAGCAGCATGGACAGGGGGGGAGGCTACACCTTC
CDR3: CASSMDRGGGYTF

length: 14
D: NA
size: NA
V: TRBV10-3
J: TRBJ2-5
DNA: TGTGCCATCTCTCCGGGACTCACCCAAGAGACCCAGTACTTC
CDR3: CAISPGLTQETQYF

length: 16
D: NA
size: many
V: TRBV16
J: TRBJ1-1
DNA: TGTGCCAGCAGCCAATGGGGAGACAGGTCTGATACTGAAGCTTTCTTT
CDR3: CASSQWGDRSDTEAFF

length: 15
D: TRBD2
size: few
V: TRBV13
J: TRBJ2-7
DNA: TGTGCCAGCAGCACCAGACTAGCGGCCGCCTACGAGCAGTACTTC
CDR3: CASSTRLAAAYEQYF

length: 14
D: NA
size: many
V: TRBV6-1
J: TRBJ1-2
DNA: NA
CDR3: CASSVPPPNYGYTF

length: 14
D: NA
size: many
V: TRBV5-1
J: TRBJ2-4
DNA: TGCGCCAGCAGCGACCGACAGGCGGGTCACATTCAGTACTTC
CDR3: CASSDRQAGHIQYF

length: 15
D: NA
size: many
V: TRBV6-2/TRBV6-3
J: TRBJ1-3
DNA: TGTGCCAGCAGTTACGAACCTACCTCTGGAAACACCATATATTTT
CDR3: CASSYEPTSGNTIYF

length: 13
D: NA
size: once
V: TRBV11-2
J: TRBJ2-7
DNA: TGTGCCAGCAGCCCGTTGAGAACCTACGAGCAGTACTTC
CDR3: CASSPLRTYEQYF

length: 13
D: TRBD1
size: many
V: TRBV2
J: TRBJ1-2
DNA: TGTGCCAGCTCCCCGACAGGGACCTATGGCTACACCTTC
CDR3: CASSPTGTYGYTF